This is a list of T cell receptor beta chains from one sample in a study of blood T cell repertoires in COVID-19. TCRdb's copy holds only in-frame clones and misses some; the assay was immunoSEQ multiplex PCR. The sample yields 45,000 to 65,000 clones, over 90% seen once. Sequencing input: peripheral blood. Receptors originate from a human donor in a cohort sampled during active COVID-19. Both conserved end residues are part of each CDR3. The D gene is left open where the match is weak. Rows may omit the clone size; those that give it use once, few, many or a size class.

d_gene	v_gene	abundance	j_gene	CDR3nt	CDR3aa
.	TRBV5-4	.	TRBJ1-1	TGTGCCAGCAGCTTGGGCAGGGGTGAGGGTACTGAAGCTTTCTTT	CASSLGRGEGTEAFF
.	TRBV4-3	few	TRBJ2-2	TGCGCCAGCAGCCAAGAGACGGGGACGAACACCGGGGAGCTGTTTTTT	CASSQETGTNTGELFF
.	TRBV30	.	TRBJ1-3	TGTGCCTGGAACCAGCAGGGGCATGGAAACACCATATATTTT	CAWNQQGHGNTIYF
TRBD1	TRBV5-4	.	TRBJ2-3	TGTGCCAGCACCCTCTTAGGGACAGCTAGCACAGATACGCAGTATTTT	CASTLLGTASTDTQYF
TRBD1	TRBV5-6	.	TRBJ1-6	TGTGCCAGCAGCTTGAGGGACAGGGTAAATTCACCCCTCCACTTT	CASSLRDRVNSPLHF
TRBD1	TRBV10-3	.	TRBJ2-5	TGTGCCATCAGGGACAGGGGAGAGACCCAGTACTTC	CAIRDRGETQYF
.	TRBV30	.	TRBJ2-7	TGTGCCTGGAGTGTGTCGGGAATTGGGGAGCAGTACTTC	CAWSVSGIGEQYF
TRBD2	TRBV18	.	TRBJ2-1	TGTGCCAGCTCACCACAGAGCCAGCGGGAGGGCTCCTACAATGAGCAGTTCTTC	CASSPQSQREGSYNEQFF
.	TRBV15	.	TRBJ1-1	TGTGCCACCAGCACCATGGGACAAGCAAACACTGAAGCTTTCTTT	CATSTMGQANTEAFF
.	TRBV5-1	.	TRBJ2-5	TGCGCCAGCGGACCAGAGGGGGTCGGTGAGACCCAGTACTTC	CASGPEGVGETQYF
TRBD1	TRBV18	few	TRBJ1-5	TGTGCCAGCTCACCATCCGACAGGGACAATCAGCCCCAGCATTTT	CASSPSDRDNQPQHF
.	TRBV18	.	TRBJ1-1	TGTGCCAGCTCACCCGGAGTGAACACTGAAGCTTTCTTT	CASSPGVNTEAFF
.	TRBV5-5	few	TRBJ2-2	TGTGCCAGCAGATTACAGGATGAGAGCGGGGAGCTGTTTTTT	CASRLQDESGELFF
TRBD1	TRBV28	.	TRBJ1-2	TGTGCCAGCAGAGGACAGGAGAACTATGGCTACACCTTC	CASRGQENYGYTF
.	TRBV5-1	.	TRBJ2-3	TGCGCCAGCAGCCTCGTAGAGGGAGGAGATACGCAGTATTTT	CASSLVEGGDTQYF
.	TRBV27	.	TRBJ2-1	TGTGCCAGCAGTTCACCGGCCTACAATGAGCAGTTCTTC	CASSSPAYNEQFF
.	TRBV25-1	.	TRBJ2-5	TGTGCCAGCAGTGCAGTAAGCGGGTCGGCGGAGACCCAGTACTTC	CASSAVSGSAETQYF
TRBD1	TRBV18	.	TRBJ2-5	TGTGCCAGCTCACCCTCGACAGGGGTCGATTTAGATAGCCAAGAGACCCAGTACTTC	CASSPSTGVDLDSQETQYF
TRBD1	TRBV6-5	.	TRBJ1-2	TGTGCCAGCAGACTAGATCGGACAGGGCGCTACACCTTC	CASRLDRTGRYTF
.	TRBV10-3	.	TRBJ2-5	TGTGCCATCAGTGGTAGCGAAAAAGAGACCCAGTACTTC	CAISGSEKETQYF
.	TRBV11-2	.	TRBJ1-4	TGTGCCAGCAGCCTAGCATGGTCAGGGCGATATGAAAAACTGTTTTTT	CASSLAWSGRYEKLFF
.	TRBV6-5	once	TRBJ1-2	TGTGCCAGCAGTTCAGGGGAATCCAACTATGGCTACACCTTC	CASSSGESNYGYTF
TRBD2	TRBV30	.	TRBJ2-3	TGTGCCTGGAGTGTACCGTTAGCGGGGGGTAGAACGCAGTATTTT	CAWSVPLAGGRTQYF
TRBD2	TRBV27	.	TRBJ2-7	TGTGCCAGCAGTACCCGGACTAGCCCCTACGAGCAGTACTTC	CASSTRTSPYEQYF
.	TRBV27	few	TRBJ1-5	TGTGCCAGCAGTTTTTCAGGAAGACAGCCCCAGCATTTT	CASSFSGRQPQHF
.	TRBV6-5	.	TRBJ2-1	TGTGCCAGCATTGTCGGGAGTCCGCTCAATGAGCAGTTCTTC	CASIVGSPLNEQFF
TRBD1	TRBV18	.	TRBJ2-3	TGTGCCAGCTCACGTCCGGGACAGGGGGCAGATACGCAGTATTTT	CASSRPGQGADTQYF
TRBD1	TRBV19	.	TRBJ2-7	TGTGCCAGTAGTATGAAGTTCTTAGGGACAGGGGGCGGCGAGCAGTACTTC	CASSMKFLGTGGGEQYF
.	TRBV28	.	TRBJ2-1	TGTGCCAGCCGCTATTCCAACGCTCCGGGAGAGCAGTTCTTC	CASRYSNAPGEQFF
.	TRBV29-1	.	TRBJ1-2	TGCAGCGTTGAAGGAAGAGGCGACGACTACACCTTC	CSVEGRGDDYTF
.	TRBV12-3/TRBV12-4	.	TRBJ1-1	TGTGCCAGCAGTTTAGGCGGGGTGACTGAAGCTTTCTTT	CASSLGGVTEAFF
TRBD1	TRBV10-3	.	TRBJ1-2	TGTGCCACCGAAGGGACAGGACATGGCTACACCTTC	CATEGTGHGYTF
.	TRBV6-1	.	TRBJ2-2	TGTGCCAGCAGTGAGACAGGATTCGACACCGGGGAGCTGTTTTTT	CASSETGFDTGELFF